The entry below describes one T cell receptor (beta chain). Its antigen is unknown. A read error is possible here, since a much larger clone lies one base away. The sample is drawn from a study of T cells in Graves' hyperthyroidism and ophthalmopathy. The study's findings and limits: Peripheral blood also featured most of the thyroid clonotypes expanded above 0.001.

Researchers took RNA transcripts and amplified the TCR beta CDR3 regions from them. First-round RT-PCR with HTBI primers amplified the TCR CDR3 region. TCRdb itself ran the multiplex PCR reads through MiXCR, one entry per CDR3 protein. The sample lists about 770,000 distinct CDR3 sequences; roughly a sixth were seen once. This CDR3 has 15 amino acids. CDR1 and CDR2 from the germline V gene are SNHLY and FYNNEI. V was clipped by 4 bases and J by 4 bases, with 16 bases between them. The sequencing sample was made of blood. This clonotype originated in a woman between 50 and 59 years old with Graves' hyperthyroidism that later progressed to Graves' ophthalmopathy. The chain links TRBV2 to TRBJ1-2, with a weak D call TRBD1 (6 bases). CDR3 bases: TGTGCCAGCAGTGCGGACAATTTGGGGGCCTATGGCTACACCTTC. Its translation is CASSADNLGAYGYTF. Looking up the rest from reference TRBV2 and TRBJ1-2 gives the full variable domain: EPEVTQTPSHQVTQMGQEVILRCVPISNHLYFYWYRQILGQKVEFLVSFYNNEISEKSEIFDDQFSVERPDGSNFTLKIRSTKLEDSAMYFCASSADNLGAYGYTFGSGTRLTVV.